Presented here are 29 T cell receptor beta chains from one specimen sequenced in a study of cytomegalovirus exposure and HLA in healthy donors. Amplification used 60 Vbeta primers and 13 Jbeta primers. TCRdb's copy holds only in-frame clones and misses some; the assay was immunoSEQ multiplex PCR. The data hold fewer than 180,000 clones, with about four fifths observed a single time. The specimen was PBMCs. Receptor source: a man in his forties or fifties in good health and CMV-seropositive.

The chain joins TRBV2 to TRBJ2-3, with 13 bases matching TRBD2. Unmatched junction bases numbered 6, after V lost 7 bases and J lost 5 bases. This CDR3 has 15 residues. Germline-derived CDR1 and CDR2 are SNHLY and FYNNEI. CDR3 residues: CASTRLAGGQDTQYF. DNA of the CDR3: TGTGCCAGCACCAGACTAGCGGGAGGTCAAGATACGCAGTATTTT.

The V call is TRBV28, the J call TRBJ2-2, with no clear D. Per the germline V gene, CDR1 is MDHEN and CDR2 is SYDVKM. V shed 9 bases and J shed 6 bases, with 11 bases lying between them. CDR3 size: 12 residues. The CDR3 nucleotides read TGTGCCAGTTCCTTTAGTTCCGGGGAGCTGTTTTTT. It encodes CASSFSSGELFF.

The CDR3 region is CASSLPLSGGNIQYF. CDR3 coding DNA: TGCGCCAGCAGCCTCCCTTTGAGCGGGGGAAACATTCAGTACTTC. The chain links TRBV5-1 to TRBJ2-4; 8 bases match TRBD2. The CDR3 runs 15 residues. J was trimmed by 6 bases and V by 4 bases; bases with no gene match: 9. Germline CDR1 reads SGHRS; CDR2 reads YFSETQ.

V gene TRBV5-1 combines with J gene TRBJ2-7, with D possibly TRBD1 on 5 matching bases. The CDR3 contains 13 residues. V was shortened by 4 bases and J by 7 bases, with 15 bases between the two germline ends. Germline CDR1 is SGHRS and CDR2 is YFSETQ. In DNA, the CDR3 is TGCGCCAGCAGCAACACGGCGACAGTTGAGCAGTACTTC. Protein sequence: CASSNTATVEQYF.

The chain couples TRBV4-1 to TRBJ2-7; TRBD2 is a possible D gene (6 bases). CDR3 length: 15 amino acids. Germline V gene data show CDR1 as MGHRA and CDR2 as YSYEKL. Deletions cut 4 bases from V and 3 bases from J, with 16 bases between. The CDR3 protein is CASSRDSLANYEQYF. The DNA of the CDR3 is TGCGCCAGCAGCCGAGACTCACTAGCTAACTACGAGCAGTACTTC.

J is TRBJ2-7 and V is TRBV10-2; TRBD1 matches at 7 bases. The CDR3 runs to 15 residues. Per the germline V gene, CDR1 is WSHSY and CDR2 is SAAADI. V shed 3 bases and J 2 bases; nucleotides not matched to a gene: 7. CDR3 nucleotide sequence: TGCGCCAGCAGTGACGGGACAGCCATCACCTACGAGCAGTACTTC. It codes for CASSDGTAITYEQYF.

For the CDR3, the DNA is TGTGCCAGCAGGCACGGAGCGGGAGCGGTATACGAGCAGTACTTC. This codes for CASRHGAGAVYEQYF. V is TRBV6-1 and J is TRBJ2-7, with 8 bases identical to TRBD2. The ends lost 6 bases at V and 4 bases at J; junction bases unmatched: 11. This CDR3 contains 15 residues. Germline V gene data show CDR1 as MNHNS and CDR2 as SASEGT.

V is TRBV5-1 and J is TRBJ2-1; 13 positions match TRBD2. J was trimmed by 7 bases and V by 2 bases; bases with no gene match: 9. The CDR3 has 17 amino acids. The germline V gene encodes CDR1 SGHRS and CDR2 YFSETQ. CDR3 in DNA: TGCGCCAGCAGCTTTAGACTAGCGGGAGGCGAAAAGAATGAGCAGTTCTTC. As protein: CASSFRLAGGEKNEQFF.

The chain uses TRBV28 and TRBJ2-5, with 9 bases fitting TRBD1. Unmatched junction bases numbered 4, after V lost 6 bases and J lost 5 bases. The CDR3 extends over 13 amino acids. Germline V CDR1 and CDR2: MDHEN, SYDVKM. The CDR3 DNA reads as TGTGCCAGCAGCCGGGACAGGGTCGAGACCCAGTACTTC. This gives the protein CASSRDRVETQYF. Complete variable domain (other parts from reference TRBV28 and TRBJ2-5): DVKVTQSSRYLVKRTGEKVFLECVQDMDHENMFWYRQDPGLGLRLIYFSYDVKMKEKGDIPEGYSVSREKKERFSLILESASTNQTSMYLCASSRDRVETQYFGPGTRLLVL.

This clone was found a few times. The CDR3 protein is CASSPGIASPHF. The CDR3 coding sequence is TGTGCCAGCAGTCCCGGGATTGCTTCTCCGCATTTT. This rearrangement joins TRBV6-5 to TRBJ1-5; unclear D gene. Germline V gene sequence: CDR1 MNHEY, CDR2 SVGAGI. V lost 5 bases and J lost 15, with 17 bases in between. This CDR3 spans 12 amino acids.

This chain joins TRBV18 and TRBJ1-1; D remains ambiguous. Germline V gene data show CDR1 as KGHSH and CDR2 as LQKENI. CDR3 length equals 14 residues. The V gene lost 2 bases and the J gene lost 4 bases, with 11 bases spanning the gap. The CDR3 is CASSPRSGFTEAFF. DNA of the CDR3: TGTGCCAGCTCACCAAGAAGCGGGTTCACTGAAGCTTTCTTT.

The chain uses TRBV30 and TRBJ2-3; no clear D. This CDR3 comprises 13 residues. In germline, CDR1 is GTSNPN, CDR2 SVGIG (reference sequence). V was trimmed by 0 bases and J by 5 bases, leaving 9 bases between them. CDR3 loop: CAWSVLLLDTQYF. The CDR3 DNA follows: TGTGCCTGGAGTGTACTACTACTAGATACGCAGTATTTT.

The V call is TRBV4-2, the J call TRBJ2-3; 12 bases map to TRBD2. From germline, CDR1 is LGHNA and CDR2 YNFKEQ. The CDR3 sequence is 19 residues long. V was clipped by 0 bases and J by 1 base; unmatched bases: 8. The chain's CDR3 is CASSQDALAGGRGTDTQYF. The CDR3 DNA reads TGTGCCAGCAGCCAAGATGCCCTAGCGGGAGGGAGGGGCACAGATACGCAGTATTTT.

V is TRBV27 and J is TRBJ2-7; 11 nucleotides line up with TRBD1. The trim removed 6 bases at V and 6 bases at J, leaving 7 bases unmatched. The CDR3 is 14 amino acids. Germline CDR1 is MNHEY and CDR2 is SMNVEV (reference sequence). The CDR3 protein is CASSPGTGGFEQYF. CDR3 DNA: TGTGCCAGCAGCCCTGGGACAGGGGGATTCGAGCAGTACTTC.

This clone was found a few times. The J gene is TRBJ1-2, the V gene TRBV5-6; D remains ambiguous. The ends were cut back, 0 bases at V and 8 bases at J, with 11 bases in the middle. CDR1 SGHDT and CDR2 YYEEEE come from the germline V gene. This CDR3 has 13 amino acids. The CDR3: CASSLELAWGYTF. In nucleotides, the CDR3 is TGTGCCAGCAGCTTGGAACTAGCGTGGGGCTACACCTTC.

The chain has TRBV19 and TRBJ2-2; D ambiguous. V was cut by 8 bases and J by 4 bases, with 11 bases left in between. Germline V CDR1 and CDR2: LNHDA, SQIVND (reference sequence). CDR3 size: 13 residues. CDR3 amino acids: CASGQRVTGELFF. CDR3 bases: TGTGCCAGTGGGCAGAGAGTCACCGGGGAGCTGTTTTTT.

J is TRBJ2-5 and V is TRBV10-2, with 11 bases aligning to TRBD2. This CDR3 has 16 residues. The ends lost 7 bases at V and 2 bases at J; junction bases unmatched: 9. Germline CDR1 reads WSHSY; CDR2 reads SAAADI. CDR3 nucleotide sequence: TGCGCCAGCAACTCCGGGACTAGCGGCTTACAAGAGACCCAGTACTTC. This sequence encodes CASNSGTSGLQETQYF.

In this sample, this clone turned up once. This chain uses TRBV2 with TRBJ2-2, with TRBD1 matching 8 bases. Per the germline V gene, CDR1 is SNHLY and CDR2 is FYNNEI. The CDR3 length is 16 residues. J was trimmed by 1 base and V by 1 base; bases with no gene match: 2. CDR3 sequence: CASSEEQGVNTGELFF. CDR3 bases: TGTGCCAGCAGTGAAGAACAGGGGGTGAACACCGGGGAGCTGTTTTTT. Full variable domain (rest looked up from reference TRBV2 and TRBJ2-2): EPEVTQTPSHQVTQMGQEVILRCVPISNHLYFYWYRQILGQKVEFLVSFYNNEISEKSEIFDDQFSVERPDGSNFTLKIRSTKLEDSAMYFCASSEEQGVNTGELFFGEGSRLTVL.

V and J are TRBV4-2 and TRBJ2-1; 14 bases align to TRBD2. The CDR3 spans 18 residues. CDR1 LGHNA and CDR2 YNFKEQ come from the germline V gene. V trimming: 0 bases; J trimming: 7 bases; junction bases outside the gene matches: 8. DNA of the CDR3: TGTGCCAGCAGCCAAGAGACTAGCGGGAGGGTGGTAGGTAATGAGCAGTTCTTC. Protein sequence: CASSQETSGRVVGNEQFF.

The chain uses TRBV10-3 and TRBJ2-3, with 9 bases matching TRBD2. With 7 bases clipped from V and 6 bases from J, the junction kept 8 bases outside the gene matches. CDR3 length equals 14 residues. Germline-derived CDR1 and CDR2 are ENHRY and SYGVKD. CDR3: CAIKSSGKGDTQYF. The CDR3 nucleotides are TGTGCCATCAAATCTAGCGGGAAAGGGGATACGCAGTATTTT.

The J gene is TRBJ2-1, the V gene TRBV7-9; 7 bases are a match to TRBD2. Germline V gene lookup returns CDR1 SEHNR and CDR2 FQNEAQ (reference sequence). The CDR3 covers 13 residues. In DNA form, the CDR3 reads TGTACCCTTCAGCGGGGCTCCTACAATGAGCAGTTCTTC. It is translated as CTLQRGSYNEQFF.

This clone was counted a few times. J is TRBJ2-3 and V is TRBV5-1, with TRBD2 matching over 10 bases. CDR1 is SGHRS, CDR2 YFSETQ, per germline. The CDR3 is made up of 13 amino acids. V shed 7 bases and J 4 bases; nucleotides not matched to a gene: 3. CDR3 sequence (DNA): TGCGCCAGCTCTAGCGGGGGCCCAGATACGCAGTATTTT. As protein: CASSSGGPDTQYF.

The V gene is TRBV30, the J gene TRBJ1-5, with D possibly matching TRBD1 (5 bases). Germline assignment: CDR1 GTSNPN and CDR2 SVGIG (reference sequence). Trimming left V 0 bases short and J 7 bases short, with 10 bases between. The CDR3 spans 13 residues. CDR3 bases: TGTGCCTGGAGTGTAAGGGGTGCCCAGCCCCAGCATTTT. Amino acids: CAWSVRGAQPQHF.

The CDR3: CAWSDRSYYGYTF. The CDR3 DNA reads TGTGCCTGGAGTGACAGGAGCTACTATGGCTACACCTTC. The rearrangement joins TRBV30 to TRBJ1-2, with D perhaps TRBD1 (5 bases). CDR1 is GTSNPN and CDR2 is SVGIG in the germline V gene (reference sequence). Trimming took off 1 base at V and 3 bases at J, with 9 bases between the two ends. The CDR3 extends over 13 amino acids.

The rearrangement uses TRBV5-1 and TRBJ2-7; D is perhaps TRBD1 (6 bases). Trimming cost V 3 bases and J 5 bases, with 15 bases left between them. This CDR3 is built from 14 residues. The V gene's germline CDR1 is SGHRS and CDR2 YFSETQ. The CDR3 DNA follows: TGCGCCAGCAGCTCAGAACAGGGTTGGGACGAGCAGTACTTC. This gives the protein CASSSEQGWDEQYF.

The sample holds a few counts of this clone. The chain recombines TRBV7-9 with TRBJ2-1; 10 bases are a match to TRBD2. Germline values: CDR1 SEHNR, CDR2 FQNEAQ (reference sequence). CDR3 length equals 17 residues. V shed 5 bases, J shed 5 bases, and the junction held 12 bases outside the gene matches. CDR3 DNA sequence: TGTGCCAGCAGCCCAGCAGCGGGAGGGACTATAAACAATGAGCAGTTCTTC. As protein: CASSPAAGGTINNEQFF. The full variable domain, in which reference TRBV7-9 and TRBJ2-1 provide the parts outside the CDR3, is DTGVSQNPRHKITKRGQNVTFRCDPISEHNRLYWYRQTLGQGPEFLTYFQNEAQLEKSRLLSDRFSAERPKGSFSTLEIQRTEQGDSAMYLCASSPAAGGTINNEQFFGPGTRLTVL.

Comments on this clone: The junction departs from germline at one end; a sequencing error may be responsible. This chain joins TRBV6-5 and TRBJ1-4; TRBD1 matches 7 bases. The CDR3 runs 13 residues. The germline CDR1 and CDR2 sequences are MNHEY and SVGAGI. The CDR3 DNA reads as TGTGCCAGCAGTTACGGGACAGAAACAAAAATGTTTTTT. Amino acids: CASSYGTETKMFF.

This chain uses TRBV5-1 with TRBJ2-3; 9 nucleotides agree with TRBD1. The germline gives CDR1 SGHRS, CDR2 YFSETQ. The J segment lost 5 bases and the V segment lost 3 bases, leaving 7 bases of the junction unmatched. The CDR3 is 15 residues long. The DNA of the CDR3 is TGCGCCAGCAGCTGGGGACAGGGCATGGGAGATACGCAGTATTTT. This codes for CASSWGQGMGDTQYF. Full variable domain (remainder filled in from reference TRBV5-1 and TRBJ2-3): KAGVTQTPRYLIKTRGQQVTLSCSPISGHRSVSWYQQTPGQGLQFLFEYFSETQRNKGNFPGRFSGRQFSNSRSEMNVSTLELGDSALYLCASSWGQGMGDTQYFGPGTRLTVL.

The chain joins TRBV11-3 to TRBJ2-2, with TRBD1 as a possible D gene (6 bases). V dropped 4 bases and J dropped 4 bases, with 10 bases sitting between them. The length of the CDR3 is 14 residues. Per the germline V gene, CDR1 is SGHNT and CDR2 is YENEEA. CDR3 protein: CASSSNRATGELFF. The DNA for the CDR3 is TGTGCCAGCAGCTCGAACAGGGCCACCGGGGAGCTGTTTTTT.